A selection of T cell receptor beta chains follows, all from one sample in a study of regulatory T cells in long-lasting Graves disease. TCRdb passed the multiplex PCR reads through MiXCR, listing each CDR3 protein once. Of under 450,000 distinct CDR3 sequences in the sample, about 23% were seen once. The material was peripheral blood mononuclear cells (PBMCs), obtained when the disease was refractory, from a patient treated with antithyroid drugs. The receptors stem from a woman in her thirties or forties with Graves disease. The CDR3 runs from the conserved cysteine through the conserved F or W. The D gene is left open where the match is weak. The listing skips clone size in some rows; elsewhere it reads once, few, many or a size class.

clone_size j_call d_call v_call cdr3_aa cdr3_nt
. TRBJ2-2 . TRBV6-6 CASSYSRGGAGELFF TGTGCCAGCAGTTACTCGAGAGGGGGAGCCGGGGAGCTGTTTTTT
many TRBJ1-2 . TRBV28 CASSLGGPFYGYTF TGTGCCAGCAGTTTAGGGGGACCGTTCTATGGCTACACCTTC
many TRBJ2-7 TRBD2 TRBV11-2 CASSLEFFGPAGAHEQYF TGTGCCAGCAGCTTAGAGTTTTTTGGTCCAGCGGGAGCCCACGAGCAGTACTTC
. TRBJ2-1 . TRBV28 CASRGTAALGNEQFF TGTGCCAGCAGGGGGACGGCAGCGCTGGGCAATGAGCAGTTCTTC
few TRBJ2-5 TRBD1 TRBV2 CASSQDRGEETQYF TGTGCCAGCAGCCAAGACAGGGGAGAAGAGACCCAGTACTTC
. TRBJ1-4 . TRBV29-1 CSVHLHGTNEKLFF TGCAGCGTTCACCTTCATGGGACTAATGAAAAACTGTTTTTT
. TRBJ2-4 TRBD2 TRBV20-1 CSAREPGLAQSF TGCAGTGCTAGAGAACCGGGACTAGCCCAATCCTTC
many TRBJ2-5 . TRBV20-1 CSASSGPNQETQYF TGCAGTGCTAGTTCGGGTCCGAACCAAGAGACCCAGTACTTC
many TRBJ1-2 . TRBV20-1 CSASVPYGYTF TGCAGTGCTAGTGTTCCCTATGGCTACACCTTC
. TRBJ2-7 . TRBV12-3/TRBV12-4 CASSSNLLYEQYF TGTGCCAGCAGTTCCAACCTGCTCTACGAGCAGTACTTC
once TRBJ1-5 . TRBV19 CASKRENNQPQHF TGTGCCAGTAAGAGGGAGAACAATCAGCCCCAGCATTTT
many TRBJ2-4 . TRBV11-2 CASSSTKERSGNIQYF TGTGCCAGCAGCTCCACCAAGGAAAGATCGGGAAACATTCAGTACTTC
many TRBJ2-7 . TRBV2 CASIPRHSEVVYEQYF TGTGCCAGCATCCCTCGCCACAGTGAAGTCGTTTACGAGCAGTACTTC
few TRBJ2-2 . TRBV7-9 CASRPDQNTGELFF TGTGCCAGCAGGCCGGACCAAAACACCGGGGAGCTGTTTTTT
. TRBJ2-7 . TRBV28 CASSLTPRGDGEQYF TGTGCCAGCAGCTTGACTCCTCGGGGCGACGGCGAGCAGTACTTC
. TRBJ2-5 . TRBV11-2 CASSRGRGGSETQYF TGTGCCAGCAGCCGGGGCAGGGGGGGATCAGAGACCCAGTACTTC
many TRBJ1-6 TRBD1 TRBV28 CASSLKQGVDSPLHF TGTGCCAGCAGTTTAAAACAGGGGGTTGATTCACCCCTCCACTTT
. TRBJ1-2 TRBD1 TRBV12-3/TRBV12-4 CASSLTPGQATNYGYTF TGTGCCAGCAGTTTAACCCCCGGACAGGCGACTAACTATGGCTACACCTTC
. TRBJ1-5 . TRBV20-1 CSVIGQSYSNQPQHF TGCAGCGTGATAGGTCAGTCTTATAGCAATCAGCCCCAGCATTTT
. TRBJ1-3 . TRBV11-2 CASSLVNTIYF TGTGCCAGCAGCTTGGTGAACACCATATATTTT
many TRBJ1-5 TRBD1 TRBV28 CATGQERIRGQPQHF TGTGCCACCGGACAGGAGCGTATCCGGGGTCAGCCCCAGCATTTT
few TRBJ2-1 . TRBV27 CASSLANNEQFF TGTGCCAGCAGTTTAGCCAACAATGAGCAGTTCTTC
. TRBJ1-2 . TRBV10-2 CASSVAGEGYTF TGCGCCAGCAGTGTTGCAGGGGAAGGCTACACCTTC
once TRBJ2-3 TRBD1 TRBV29-1 CSVQGADTQYF TGCAGCGTCCAGGGGGCAGATACGCAGTATTTT
many TRBJ1-1 . TRBV28 CASSFLSTENTEAFF TGTGCCAGCAGTTTCCTCTCGACAGAGAACACTGAAGCTTTCTTT
many TRBJ2-5 . TRBV11-2 CASSFLGIQETQYF TGTGCCAGCAGCTTCCTCGGGATTCAAGAGACCCAGTACTTC
many TRBJ1-5 . TRBV28 CASSLISYGSRQPQHF TGTGCCAGCAGTTTAATTTCATATGGGTCGCGACAGCCCCAGCATTTT
. TRBJ2-1 . TRBV19 CASSIVAGSVKNEQFF TGTGCCAGTAGTATAGTTGCCGGGAGCGTAAAAAATGAGCAGTTCTTC
. TRBJ2-4 TRBD2 TRBV6-1 CASSASPTGLAGGTRGIQYF TGTGCCAGCAGTGCCTCCCCGACGGGACTAGCGGGAGGTACTCGAGGCATTCAGTACTTC
. TRBJ2-3 TRBD2 TRBV20-1 CSAAFGGTDTQYF TGCAGTGCTGCGTTCGGGGGGACAGATACGCAGTATTTT
few TRBJ1-3 . TRBV6-1 CASTPGVPGNTIYF TGTGCCAGCACCCCTGGGGTCCCTGGAAACACCATATATTTT
few TRBJ1-1 . TRBV6-1 CASHSHLLNTEAFF TGTGCCAGTCATTCCCACCTTTTGAACACTGAAGCTTTCTTT
. TRBJ1-4 TRBD1 TRBV9 CASSVAGTDNGKLFF TGTGCCAGCAGCGTGGCCGGGACAGATAATGGAAAACTGTTTTTT
few TRBJ2-1 TRBD2 TRBV5-4 CASSWPGTSVDNEQFF TGTGCCAGCAGCTGGCCCGGGACTAGCGTCGACAATGAGCAGTTCTTC
many TRBJ2-7 TRBD1 TRBV28 CASTLPGQYSYEQYF TGTGCCAGCACCCTACCGGGACAGTACTCCTACGAGCAGTACTTC
many TRBJ2-7 . TRBV7-8 CASSLRRRDVYYEQYF TGTGCCAGCAGCTTACGTAGACGGGATGTTTACTACGAGCAGTACTTC
few TRBJ2-1 . TRBV2 CASRGGNEQFF TGTGCCAGCAGGGGCGGCAATGAGCAGTTCTTC
many TRBJ1-1 . TRBV28 CASSFRDTTVNLNTEAFF TGTGCCAGCAGTTTTAGGGACACAACCGTCAACCTGAACACTGAAGCTTTCTTT
many TRBJ2-7 . TRBV28 CASFDQGRWEQYF TGTGCCAGCTTCGACCAGGGACGATGGGAGCAGTACTTC
many TRBJ2-2 . TRBV11-2 CASSLDVLPSLTGELFF TGTGCCAGCAGCTTAGATGTTTTGCCTTCTCTCACCGGGGAGCTGTTTTTT
many TRBJ2-7 . TRBV20-1 CSARWAKGGLSYEQYF TGCAGTGCTAGGTGGGCAAAGGGGGGCCTCTCCTACGAGCAGTACTTC
. TRBJ1-2 . TRBV19 CASKVRRDSYGYTF TGTGCCAGTAAAGTGCGACGGGATTCCTATGGCTACACCTTC
many TRBJ1-5 . TRBV2 CASSEVGHNQPQHF TGTGCCAGCAGTGAAGTGGGGCATAATCAGCCCCAGCATTTT
many TRBJ2-5 TRBD2 TRBV11-1 CASSGRSGRGQETQYF TGTGCCAGCAGCGGACGAAGCGGGAGGGGACAAGAGACCCAGTACTTC
many TRBJ2-7 . TRBV7-2 CASSRYLEYEQYF TGTGCCAGCAGCCGGTACCTAGAATACGAGCAGTACTTC
once TRBJ2-1 . TRBV12-3/TRBV12-4 CASSFRWLKNEQFF TGTGCCAGCAGTTTCAGGTGGCTTAAAAATGAGCAGTTCTTC
few TRBJ1-6 TRBD1 TRBV5-1 CASSLSTGGHNSPLHF TGCGCCAGCAGCTTATCTACAGGGGGGCATAATTCACCCCTCCACTTT
many TRBJ2-7 TRBD1 TRBV6-5 CASSYTRQGASEQYF TGTGCCAGCAGTTACACAAGACAGGGGGCGAGCGAGCAGTACTTC
many TRBJ1-2 TRBD1 TRBV7-8 CASSLTRQGGGYTF TGTGCCAGCAGCCTAACAAGACAGGGCGGTGGCTACACCTTC
many TRBJ2-5 . TRBV11-2 CASSLPRRLEGAQYF TGTGCCAGCAGCCTCCCACGCCGTCTCGAGGGGGCCCAGTACTTC
. TRBJ2-5 TRBD2 TRBV3-1 CASSQESYGGSRETQYF TGTGCCAGCAGCCAAGAATCCTACGGCGGGAGCAGGGAGACCCAGTACTTC
few TRBJ2-2 TRBD1 TRBV29-1 CSATGQGNTGELFF TGCAGCGCCACCGGACAGGGAAACACCGGGGAGCTGTTTTTT
. TRBJ2-7 . TRBV4-2 CASSQVRVGWSLYEQYF TGTGCCAGCAGCCAAGTCCGGGTAGGATGGAGCCTTTACGAGCAGTACTTC
. TRBJ2-2 . TRBV6-5 CASSYAGPNTGELFF TGTGCCAGCAGTTACGCCGGCCCGAACACCGGGGAGCTGTTTTTT
few TRBJ1-6 . TRBV3-1 CASSQDWRVSPLHF TGTGCCAGCAGCCAAGATTGGAGGGTTTCACCCCTCCACTTT